The clone carrying this T cell receptor (beta chain) came up once. Its antigen is not identified. Profiling relied on immunoSEQ multiplex PCR, and the TCRdb table lists in-frame clones only, not all of them. The sample contains around 560,000 clones, 90% to 95% of which appear only once. CD45RO-negative, CCR7-selected cells formed the naive CD8 fraction, which excluded terminally differentiated effector memory CD45RA+ cells. The record originates from a study of shared clonotypes between healthy human individuals. Overall study findings and caveats: It was only blood that was sampled, and tissue repertoires likely differ. Shared across a few donors were around 5% of the naive CD4 clonotypes.

The receptor's source is a woman in her 30s in good health. The sequenced sample was naive CD8+ T cells sorted from blood.

CDR3 region: CASSHDTEYEQYF. CDR3 DNA sequence: TGTGCCAGCAGCCATGATACTGAATACGAGCAGTACTTC. The genes are TRBV5-4 and TRBJ2-7; D is ambiguous. V shed 4 bases and J shed 4 bases, with 12 bases lying between them. Germline lookup yields CDR1 SGHNT and CDR2 YYREEE (reference sequence). There are 13 residues in the CDR3.